Listed here are 14 T cell receptor beta chains from one sample, sequenced in a study of shared clonotypes between healthy human individuals. The protocol was immunoSEQ multiplex PCR, while the TCRdb copy is restricted to in-frame clones and leaves out a portion. The table includes approximately 740,000 clones, 85% to 95% detected once. Naive CD8 cells were CD45RO-negative, positively selected for CCR7, excluding terminally differentiated effector memory CD45RA+ cells. Sequenced: naive CD8+ T cells sorted from blood. All receptors come from a man aged 30-40 years in good health.

The chain recombines TRBV7-9 with TRBJ2-7, with D unresolved. This CDR3 region has 13 residues. Germline V CDR1 and CDR2: SEHNR, FQNEAQ (reference sequence). The V and J ends lost 1 base and 5 bases respectively, with 9 bases between them. In DNA, the CDR3 is TGTGCCAGCAGCTTAGATGGCCTAGACGAGCAGTACTTC. This gives the protein CASSLDGLDEQYF.

The J gene is TRBJ2-1, the V gene TRBV5-6; 8 bases line up with TRBD2. V shed 0 bases, J shed 2 bases, and the junction held 4 bases outside the gene matches. Germline-derived CDR1 and CDR2 are SGHDT and YYEEEE. The CDR3 has 16 amino acids. The CDR3, as DNA: TGTGCCAGCAGCTTGGATCGGGAGGGCCCCTACAATGAGCAGTTCTTC. It codes for CASSLDREGPYNEQFF.

V gene TRBV18 combines with J gene TRBJ2-6; 9 bases line up with TRBD2. V lost 1 base, J lost 1 base, and 8 bases stayed unmatched. Germline V gene data show CDR1 as KGHSH and CDR2 as LQKENI. CDR3 size: 19 residues. The DNA of the CDR3 is TGTGCCAGCTCACCACAGAGAGTAGCGGGAGCATCTGGGGCCAACGTCCTGACTTTC. It specifies CASSPQRVAGASGANVLTF.

V gene TRBV15 combines with J gene TRBJ2-1; TRBD2 agrees at 10 bases. This CDR3 has 19 residues. V lost 6 bases to trimming and J lost 1 base; unmatched junction nucleotides: 15. The germline V gene encodes CDR1 LNHNV and CDR2 YYDKDF (reference sequence). CDR3 bases: TGTGCCACCAGTGGAGGACTAGCGGAGTCATTAGTGTCCTACAATGAGCAGTTCTTC. It is translated as CATSGGLAESLVSYNEQFF.

This clone was seen many times. The sample contains more than one DNA sequence encoding this CDR3. The chain has TRBV27 and TRBJ2-1; the D is unclear. The germline CDR1 and CDR2 sequences are MNHEY and SMNVEV (reference sequence). The length of the CDR3 is 11 residues. The V gene lost 5 bases and the J gene lost 4 bases, with 3 bases spanning the gap. CDR3: CASSTYNEQFF. The CDR3 DNA follows: TGTGCCAGCAGTACTTACAATGAGCAGTTCTTC.

The rearrangement uses TRBV4-1 and TRBJ2-1; D is perhaps TRBD1 (6 bases). CDR1 is MGHRA and CDR2 is YSYEKL in the germline V gene. V lost 1 base and J lost 4, with 8 bases in between. This CDR3 spans 14 amino acids. CDR3: CASSQARGYNEQFF. The CDR3 DNA sequence: TGCGCCAGCAGCCAAGCTAGGGGGTACAATGAGCAGTTCTTC.

V is TRBV2 and J is TRBJ2-1; no definite D call. Germline V gene lookup returns CDR1 SNHLY and CDR2 FYNNEI. V was shortened by 2 bases and J by 3 bases, with 14 bases between the two germline ends. The CDR3 is 16 amino acids. The CDR3 loop is CASSESDTTRYNEQFF. The CDR3 DNA follows: TGTGCCAGCAGTGAATCGGATACGACCCGCTACAATGAGCAGTTCTTC.

V usage is TRBV15 and J usage is TRBJ2-5; TRBD2 aligns across 7 bases. J was trimmed by 4 bases and V by 1 base; bases with no gene match: 9. Germline CDR1 LNHNV, CDR2 YYDKDF (reference sequence). This CDR3 spans 16 amino acids. CDR3 DNA: TGTGCCACCAGCAGAGGGGCGGGAGCTCAGCGAGAGACCCAGTACTTC. The encoded protein is CATSRGAGAQRETQYF.

The chain combines TRBV5-1 with TRBJ2-5; no firm D call. CDR1 SGHRS and CDR2 YFSETQ come from the germline V gene. Trimming stripped 4 bases from V and 6 bases from J, with 7 bases between. This CDR3 has 11 amino acids. Here the CDR3 reads CASSLEKTQYF. The CDR3 coding sequence is TGCGCCAGCAGCCTGGAAAAGACCCAGTACTTC.

The rearrangement links TRBV4-1 to TRBJ2-7; a possible D gene is TRBD2 (6 bases). CDR1 is MGHRA and CDR2 is YSYEKL in the germline V gene. V was clipped by 3 bases and J by 6 bases, with 12 bases between them. CDR3 length: 13 amino acids. CDR3 sequence: CASSQTRTSEQYF. The CDR3 DNA sequence: TGCGCCAGCAGCCAGACTAGGACGAGCGAGCAGTACTTC.

This chain links TRBV7-3 with TRBJ2-1; the D is unclear. Trimming left V 1 base short and J 5 bases short, with 9 bases between. Germline-derived CDR1 and CDR2 are SGHTA and FQGTGA. The CDR3 covers 14 residues. The CDR3 DNA sequence: TGTGCCAGCAGCTTAAGGCTAGAGGACAATGAGCAGTTCTTC. This gives the protein CASSLRLEDNEQFF.

The chain couples TRBV4-1 to TRBJ1-5; 7 bases are a match to TRBD1. The junction had 1 base not matched to a gene; V was cut back by 2 bases and J by 0 bases. The CDR3 runs 15 residues. The V gene's germline CDR1 is MGHRA and CDR2 YSYEKL. The CDR3 protein is CASSQYRGSNQPQHF. The CDR3, as DNA: TGCGCCAGCAGCCAATACAGGGGTAGCAATCAGCCCCAGCATTTT.

CDR3 amino acids: CASSPQGGTEAFF. CDR3 sequence (DNA): TGTGCCAGCAGCCCGCAGGGGGGCACTGAAGCTTTCTTT. The V call is TRBV7-7, the J call TRBJ1-1; 7 bases are shared with TRBD1. Trimming removed 5 bases from V and 4 bases from J; junction bases left unmatched: 4. Germline-derived CDR1 and CDR2 are SSHAT and FNYEAQ (reference sequence). There are 13 residues in the CDR3.

Notes on this clone: Given a much more abundant clone one base away, this may be a read error. Other DNA variants within this sample encode the same CDR3. The chain carries TRBV9 and TRBJ2-3; possibly TRBD2 for D (6 bases). The CDR3 has 13 residues. Germline CDR1 and CDR2: SGDLS and YYNGEE. V gave up 5 bases and J gave up 0 bases, with 7 bases separating them. The CDR3 loop is CASRSGSTDTQYF. CDR3 bases: TGTGCCAGCAGGAGCGGGAGCACAGATACGCAGTATTTT.